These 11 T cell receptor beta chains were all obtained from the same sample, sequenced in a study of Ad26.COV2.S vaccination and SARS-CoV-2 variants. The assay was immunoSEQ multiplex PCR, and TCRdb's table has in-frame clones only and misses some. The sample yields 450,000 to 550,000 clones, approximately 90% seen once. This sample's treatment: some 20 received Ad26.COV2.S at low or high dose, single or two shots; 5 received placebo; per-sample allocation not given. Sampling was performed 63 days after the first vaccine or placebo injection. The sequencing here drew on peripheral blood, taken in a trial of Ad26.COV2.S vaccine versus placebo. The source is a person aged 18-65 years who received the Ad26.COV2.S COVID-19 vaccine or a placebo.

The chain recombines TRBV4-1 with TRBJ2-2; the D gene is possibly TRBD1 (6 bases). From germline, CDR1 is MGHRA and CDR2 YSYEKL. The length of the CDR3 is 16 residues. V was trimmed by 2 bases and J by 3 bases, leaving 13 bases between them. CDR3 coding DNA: TGCGCCAGCAGCCAACCAAGAGCAGGGGACACCGGGGAGCTGTTTTTT. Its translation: CASSQPRAGDTGELFF.

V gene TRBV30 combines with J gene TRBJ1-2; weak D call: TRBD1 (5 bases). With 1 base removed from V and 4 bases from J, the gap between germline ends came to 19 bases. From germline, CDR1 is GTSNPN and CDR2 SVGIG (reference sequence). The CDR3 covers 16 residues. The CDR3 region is CAWSEGFSTLLYGYTF. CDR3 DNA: TGTGCCTGGAGTGAGGGGTTCTCCACCCTACTCTATGGCTACACCTTC.

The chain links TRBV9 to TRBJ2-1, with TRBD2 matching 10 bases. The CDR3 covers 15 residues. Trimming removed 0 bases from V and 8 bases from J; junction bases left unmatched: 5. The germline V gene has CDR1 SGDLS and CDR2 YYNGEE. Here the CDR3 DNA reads TGTGCCAGCAGCGTAGCGCTAGCGGGAGTGCATGAGCAGTTCTTC. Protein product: CASSVALAGVHEQFF. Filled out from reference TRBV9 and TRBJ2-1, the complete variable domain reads DSGVTQTPKHLITATGQRVTLRCSPRSGDLSVYWYQQSLDQGLQFLIQYYNGEERAKGNILERFSAQQFPDLHSELNLSSLELGDSALYFCASSVALAGVHEQFFGPGTRLTVL.

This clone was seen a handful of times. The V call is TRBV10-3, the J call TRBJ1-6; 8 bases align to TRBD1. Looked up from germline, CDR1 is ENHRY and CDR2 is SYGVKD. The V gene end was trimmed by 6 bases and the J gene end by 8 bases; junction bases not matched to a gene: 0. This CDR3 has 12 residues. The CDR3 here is CAIRDRDSPLHF. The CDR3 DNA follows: TGTGCCATCAGGGACAGGGATTCACCCCTCCACTTT.

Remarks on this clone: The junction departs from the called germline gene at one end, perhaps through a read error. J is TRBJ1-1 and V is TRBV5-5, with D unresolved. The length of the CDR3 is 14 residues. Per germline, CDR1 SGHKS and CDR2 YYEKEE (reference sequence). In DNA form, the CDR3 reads TGTGCCAGCAGCTTGGCCTACAGCAGCCCTGACGCTTTCTTT. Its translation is CASSLAYSSPDAFF.

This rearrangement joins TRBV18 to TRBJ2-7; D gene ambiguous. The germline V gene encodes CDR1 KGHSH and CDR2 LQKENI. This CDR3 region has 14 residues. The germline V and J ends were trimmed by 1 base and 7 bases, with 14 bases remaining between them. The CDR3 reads CASSPQWTPLEQYF. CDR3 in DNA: TGTGCCAGCTCACCACAATGGACGCCCTTGGAGCAGTACTTC.

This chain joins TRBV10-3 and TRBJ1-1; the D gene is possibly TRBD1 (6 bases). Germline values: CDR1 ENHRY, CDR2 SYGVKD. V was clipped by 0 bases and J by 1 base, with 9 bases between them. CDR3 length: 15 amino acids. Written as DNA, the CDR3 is TGTGCCATCAGTGAGTCGATAGGGGGGAACACTGAAGCTTTCTTT. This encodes CAISESIGGNTEAFF.

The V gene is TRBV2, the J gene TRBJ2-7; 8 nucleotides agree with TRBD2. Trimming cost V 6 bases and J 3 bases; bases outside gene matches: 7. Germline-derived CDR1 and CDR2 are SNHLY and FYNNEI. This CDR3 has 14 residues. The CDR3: CASSPGTSVYEQYF. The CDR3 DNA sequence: TGTGCCAGCAGCCCCGGGACTAGTGTCTACGAGCAGTACTTC.

CDR3 in DNA: TGTGCCAGCAGCTTCGGGACAGGGGCGGATGAGCAGTACTTC. Its translation: CASSFGTGADEQYF. The J gene is TRBJ2-7, the V gene TRBV5-4; 10 bases match TRBD1. Trimming at V came to 2 bases and at J to 7 bases, leaving 6 bases not matched to a gene. Looked up from germline, CDR1 is SGHNT and CDR2 is YYREEE (reference sequence). The CDR3 has 14 residues.

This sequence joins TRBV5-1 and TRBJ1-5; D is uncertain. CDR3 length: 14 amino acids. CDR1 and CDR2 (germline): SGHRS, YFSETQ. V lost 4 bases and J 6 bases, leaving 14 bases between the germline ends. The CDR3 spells CASSLEGGTQPQHF. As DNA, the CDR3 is TGCGCCAGCAGCCTGGAGGGCGGCACTCAGCCCCAGCATTTT. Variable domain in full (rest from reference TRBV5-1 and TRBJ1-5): KAGVTQTPRYLIKTRGQQVTLSCSPISGHRSVSWYQQTPGQGLQFLFEYFSETQRNKGNFPGRFSGRQFSNSRSEMNVSTLELGDSALYLCASSLEGGTQPQHFGDGTRLSIL.

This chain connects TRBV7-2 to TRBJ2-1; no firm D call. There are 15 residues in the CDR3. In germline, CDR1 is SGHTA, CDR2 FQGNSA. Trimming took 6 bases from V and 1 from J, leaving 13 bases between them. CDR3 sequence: CASRYRQFSYNEQFF. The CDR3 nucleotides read TGTGCCAGCAGATACAGACAATTTTCCTACAATGAGCAGTTCTTC.